This T cell receptor (beta chain) was obtained from a study of cytomegalovirus exposure and HLA in healthy donors. The PCR made use of 60 Vbeta and 13 Jbeta primers. Method: immunoSEQ multiplex PCR; TCRdb's copy keeps in-frame clones and lacks some. This repertoire comprises 150,000 or so clones; its ten largest clones make up 2.1%. Study outcomes and limitations: No immune exposure information besides CMV serostatus was available.

CDR1 is SGHRS and CDR2 is YFSETQ in the germline V gene. After removal of 4 bases from V and 0 bases from J, the junction contained 5 bases not matched to a gene. CDR3 size: 15 residues. Comment on this clone: Antigen unknown.

The clonotype was recovered from a man aged 25-40 years in good health and CMV-seronegative. The chain has TRBV5-1 and TRBJ2-3; 7 bases align to TRBD2. Sequencing was done on a sample of PBMCs. The CDR3 is CASSPPGGSTDTQYF. The CDR3 nucleotides read TGCGCCAGCAGCCCCCCGGGGGGAAGCACAGATACGCAGTATTTT.